The clone carrying this T cell receptor (beta chain) was counted between two and nine times. The data were obtained in a study of blood T cell repertoires in COVID-19. On the study more broadly: Spain, Italy and the United States supplied samples that represented acute and convalescent COVID-19. T cells, B-cell-depleted T cells, or PBMCs supplied cDNA or gDNA.

V dropped 0 bases and J dropped 0 bases, with 9 bases sitting between them. The CDR3 has 16 amino acids. Germline loops: CDR1 LNHNV, CDR2 YYDKDF (reference sequence). Under the authors' procedure: Estimates of nucleated cell counts were drawn from the amplification of reference gene primers. TCRdb's copy holds only in-frame clones and misses some; the assay was immunoSEQ multiplex PCR. The V and J calls and clone size come from that table; D and trimming were worked out from the DNA. The sample lists hundreds of thousands of clones, about nine tenths occurring once. The chain is built from TRBV15 and TRBJ1-3; D is uncertain. Sample: PBMCs or T cells enriched from blood (not recorded which). This TCR derives from a woman aged 25 to 39 with acute COVID-19. The CDR3 spells CATSRDLMSSGNTIYF. Here the CDR3 DNA reads TGTGCCACCAGCAGAGATCTGATGAGCTCTGGAAACACCATATATTTT.